This is a list of T cell receptor beta chains from one sample in a study of cytomegalovirus exposure and HLA in healthy donors. Profiled with immunoSEQ multiplex PCR; TCRdb holds only in-frame clones, not every one. The sample has about 200,000 clones; approximately 80% are singletons. Sample: PBMCs. These receptors came from a man between 40 and 49 years old in good health and CMV-seronegative. The CDR3 runs from the conserved cysteine through the conserved F or W. A D gene is named only where the DNA matches it firmly. Clone size, where shown, is once, few, many, or a class for clones that have expanded.

V gene	J gene	D gene	clone size	CDR3 protein	CDR3 DNA
TRBV6-1	TRBJ1-5	-	-	CASSGGGQPQHF	TGTGCCAGCAGTGGAGGAGGCCAGCCCCAGCATTTT
TRBV15	TRBJ2-5	-	-	CATSTRGRVETQYF	TGTGCCACCAGCACTAGGGGTCGGGTTGAGACCCAGTACTTC
TRBV10-3	TRBJ1-3	-	-	CAIIDQGPLSGNTIYF	TGTGCCATCATTGACCAGGGCCCTCTCTCTGGAAACACCATATATTTT
TRBV5-1	TRBJ1-2	TRBD1	-	CASSLDGTASSSSDGYTF	TGCGCCAGCAGCTTGGACGGGACAGCGTCGAGTAGCTCCGATGGCTACACCTTC
TRBV7-8	TRBJ2-5	-	once	CASSTTDQETQYF	TGTGCCAGCAGCACGACAGATCAAGAGACCCAGTACTTC
TRBV14	TRBJ1-3	-	few	CASSYGGRGNTIYF	TGTGCCAGCAGCTACGGAGGGAGAGGAAACACCATATATTTT
TRBV18	TRBJ2-3	-	-	CATTVTSTDTQYF	TGTGCCACCACTGTCACTTCTACAGATACGCAGTATTTT
TRBV9	TRBJ2-1	TRBD1	-	CASSVGGRGQGNEQFF	TGTGCCAGCAGCGTAGGGGGGCGGGGACAGGGGAATGAGCAGTTCTTC
TRBV7-3	TRBJ2-1	TRBD1	-	CASRGGQGAGEQFF	TGTGCCAGCAGGGGAGGACAGGGGGCTGGTGAGCAGTTCTTC
TRBV4-1	TRBJ2-1	TRBD2	-	CASSQIAGGFIGEQFF	TGCGCCAGCAGCCAAATAGCGGGAGGCTTTATTGGTGAGCAGTTCTTC
TRBV10-1	TRBJ2-1	TRBD2	-	CASSRTSGKNYNEQFF	TGCGCCAGCAGCCGGACTAGCGGGAAGAACTACAATGAGCAGTTCTTC
TRBV18	TRBJ2-2	TRBD1	-	CASSPGQINTGELFF	TGTGCCAGCTCACCGGGACAGATAAACACCGGGGAGCTGTTTTTT